The sequence of this TCR beta chain was determined in a study of OX40 agonist ivuxolimab in advanced cancers. With 3 bases removed from V and 1 base from J, the gap between germline ends came to 10 bases. CDR1 and CDR2 from the germline V gene are SGHRS and YFSETQ. This CDR3 region has 14 residues. Method: immunoSEQ multiplex PCR; TCRdb's copy keeps in-frame clones and lacks some. Altogether tens of thousands of clones are present, roughly 87% being singletons, with the ten largest covering roughly 0.22%. V usage is TRBV5-1 and J usage is TRBJ1-1; possibly TRBD1 for D (6 bases). The input for sequencing was CD4+ or CD8+ T cells sorted from blood, taken in a trial of the OX40 agonist ivuxolimab. This TCR derives from an adult with an advanced solid tumor such as melanoma, head and neck, liver or kidney cancer. This CDR3 reads CASSYRQENTEAFF. In DNA form, the CDR3 reads TGCGCCAGCAGCTACCGACAGGAGAACACTGAAGCTTTCTTT. Drawing the rest from reference TRBV5-1 and TRBJ1-1, the complete variable domain is KAGVTQTPRYLIKTRGQQVTLSCSPISGHRSVSWYQQTPGQGLQFLFEYFSETQRNKGNFPGRFSGRQFSNSRSEMNVSTLELGDSALYLCASSYRQENTEAFFGQGTRLTVV.